This passage covers 4 T cell receptor beta chains from one sample sequenced in a study of shared clonotypes between healthy human individuals. Only in-frame clones appear in the TCRdb table, and some are missing; sequencing was by immunoSEQ multiplex PCR. In the table there are about 490,000 clones, less than 80% of which are singletons. The sequenced sample consisted of PBMCs. All receptors come from a woman in her forties in good health. Some clones in this sample may be carry-over from other donors' samples.

The V call is TRBV13, the J call TRBJ1-5, with D tentatively TRBD1 (5 bases). V shed 5 bases and J shed 7 bases, with 18 bases lying between them. Germline CDR1 and CDR2: PRHDT and FYEKMQ (reference sequence). CDR3 length: 15 residues. The CDR3 bases are TGTGCCAGCAGCCATGGGGACGGGAGGGCCCAGCCCCAGCATTTT. It translates to CASSHGDGRAQPQHF.

This clone was counted at least ten times. This sequence joins TRBV6-1 and TRBJ2-5; TRBD2 agrees at 8 bases. The CDR3 totals 18 residues. Germline V gene sequence: CDR1 MNHNS, CDR2 SASEGT. Losses at the gene ends were 3 bases for V and 1 base for J; bases not matched to a gene: 13. The CDR3 DNA follows: TGTGCCAGCAGTGACGGGTTGGAGCGGGAGTACCGCCAAGAGACCCAGTACTTC. This sequence encodes CASSDGLEREYRQETQYF.

The chain couples TRBV5-1 to TRBJ2-7; 8 bases agree with TRBD2. V gave up 2 bases and J gave up 5 bases; unmatched junction bases: 0. Germline V gene lookup returns CDR1 SGHRS and CDR2 YFSETQ. The CDR3 has 12 residues. CDR3 in amino acids: CASSLAGDEQYF. In nucleotides, the CDR3 is TGCGCCAGCAGCTTAGCGGGAGACGAGCAGTACTTC.

The J gene is TRBJ2-5, the V gene TRBV28, with unresolved D. The CDR3 has 12 residues. Trimming cost V 3 bases and J 5 bases, with 7 bases left between them. Looked up from germline, CDR1 is MDHEN and CDR2 is SYDVKM. This chain's CDR3 is CASSFFHETQYF. The CDR3 region has the DNA TGTGCCAGCAGTTTTTTTCACGAGACCCAGTACTTC.